This T cell receptor (beta chain) was identified during a study of CD8+ T cells in alopecia areata. Study results and caveats: TCR sharing across patients was less clear than in mice, possibly HLA-related. Sequenced scalp T cells also include alphabeta T cells resident in normal skin. Relative to normal scalp, lesional scalp, especially alopecia totalis/universalis, showed higher clonality.

Germline values: CDR1 MGHRA, CDR2 YSYEKL. The V and J ends lost 0 bases and 3 bases respectively, with 9 bases between them. CDR3 length: 14 amino acids. Turning to this clone: Its target is not known.

Extracted from the samples, RNA was reverse transcribed into cDNA to serve as the sequencing template. Sequencing used immunoSEQ multiplex PCR; TCRdb keeps in-frame clones, though not all of them. The sample yields 100,000 to 120,000 clones, 45% to 60% seen once. The specimen was NKG2D-low CD8+ T cells sorted from blood. The receptor's source is a human donor with alopecia areata. V usage is TRBV4-1 and J usage is TRBJ2-7; D remains ambiguous. Here the CDR3 DNA reads TGCGCCAGCAGCCAAGAGGCGATTGACTACGAGCAGTACTTC. It translates to CASSQEAIDYEQYF.